Listed below are T cell receptor beta chains from one sample, sequenced in a study of CD8+CD57+ T cells in acquired aplastic anemia. From the reads, TCRdb called clonotypes with MiXCR, one entry per CDR3 protein. The sample lists over 250,000 distinct CDR3 sequences; approximately 58% were seen once. The sequencing sample was made of sorted CD4+, CD8+, or CD8+CD57+ T cells (not recorded which) from PBMCs. The receptors come from a human donor with aplastic anemia. Both conserved end residues are part of each CDR3. Fields, in order: J gene, clone size, V gene, D gene, CDR3 DNA, CDR3 protein. D genes are given only for firm matches. Only part of the rows carry a size: once, few, many, or a class if the clone is expanded.

J: TRBJ2-3
size: -
V: TRBV19
D: -
DNA: TGTGCCAGTTCCGACGGGAGAGGTCGCGATCTCACAGATACGCAGTATTTT
CDR3: CASSDGRGRDLTDTQYF

J: TRBJ2-1
size: -
V: TRBV7-2
D: -
DNA: TGTGCCAGCAGCCTTGACAGGGCAGGCCGAGGGGACTCCTTGCAGTTCTTC
CDR3: CASSLDRAGRGDSLQFF

J: TRBJ1-2
size: -
V: TRBV10-3
D: -
DNA: TGTGCCATCAGTTCGCCGGACAGCATCTATGGCTACACCTTC
CDR3: CAISSPDSIYGYTF

J: TRBJ1-1
size: many
V: TRBV19
D: TRBD1
DNA: TGTGCCAGTAGTACCCGGGACAGGAGGATGAACACTGAAGCTTTCTTT
CDR3: CASSTRDRRMNTEAFF

J: TRBJ2-3
size: once
V: TRBV7-2
D: TRBD2
DNA: TGTGCCAGCAGCCTAGGGACTAGCGGGGGGGGCGAGCAGTATTTT
CDR3: CASSLGTSGGGEQYF

J: TRBJ1-1
size: many
V: TRBV19
D: -
DNA: TGTGCCAGTAGTATAGGGGCGGGGAACACTGAAGCTTTCTTT
CDR3: CASSIGAGNTEAFF

J: TRBJ2-7
size: -
V: TRBV7-9
D: -
DNA: TGCGCCAGCAGCCCCCGGTTGGAGTCGGGTCAGTACTTC
CDR3: CASSPRLESGQYF

J: TRBJ2-3
size: many
V: TRBV6-1
D: -
DNA: TGTGCCAGCAGTAAGACAGGTAGTGAAACAGATACGCAGTATTTT
CDR3: CASSKTGSETDTQYF

J: TRBJ1-2
size: -
V: TRBV12-3/TRBV12-4
D: -
DNA: TGTGCCAGCAGTTTATCCGGTGGCGGACAGTTTAACTATGGCTACACCTTC
CDR3: CASSLSGGGQFNYGYTF

J: TRBJ2-2
size: few
V: TRBV3-1
D: -
DNA: TGTGCCAGCAGCCAAGTATATGGGGACACCGGGGAGCTGTTTTTT
CDR3: CASSQVYGDTGELFF

J: TRBJ2-1
size: few
V: TRBV29-1
D: -
DNA: TGCAGCGTCAAACGAGGAACAGGAGCCTACAATGAGCAGTTCTTC
CDR3: CSVKRGTGAYNEQFF

J: TRBJ2-5
size: -
V: TRBV12-3/TRBV12-4
D: TRBD1
DNA: TGTGCCAGCAGTTTACGTACAGGGGCAGGTGAGGAGACCCAGTACTTC
CDR3: CASSLRTGAGEETQYF

J: TRBJ1-1
size: -
V: TRBV19
D: TRBD1
DNA: TGTGCCAGTTCACGGACAGGGTTGTCAGCTTTCTTT
CDR3: CASSRTGLSAFF

J: TRBJ2-2
size: few
V: TRBV2
D: -
DNA: TGTGCCAGCAGTCGGACAGCTCTAACCGGGGAGCTGTTTTTT
CDR3: CASSRTALTGELFF

J: TRBJ1-3
size: -
V: TRBV18
D: -
DNA: TGTGCCAGCTCACCTATATCGACCGAACTCTCTGGAAACACCATATATTTT
CDR3: CASSPISTELSGNTIYF

J: TRBJ2-7
size: -
V: TRBV2
D: -
DNA: TGTGCCAGCAGTAACCCCCCCGGGGGGCAGTACTTC
CDR3: CASSNPPGGQYF

J: TRBJ2-3
size: few
V: TRBV7-9
D: -
DNA: TGTGCCAGCAGCTTAGCTGCCCGCACAGATACGCAGTATTTT
CDR3: CASSLAARTDTQYF

J: TRBJ1-2
size: -
V: TRBV25-1
D: -
DNA: TGTGCCAGCAGTGATACGACCCTCGGACGCGGGTATGGCTACACCTTC
CDR3: CASSDTTLGRGYGYTF

J: TRBJ1-2
size: many
V: TRBV6-1
D: -
DNA: TGTGCCAGCAGTTCAGACGGATATGGCTACACCTTC
CDR3: CASSSDGYGYTF